Listed below are T cell receptor beta chains from one sample, sequenced in a study of blood T cell repertoires in COVID-19. The assay was immunoSEQ multiplex PCR, and TCRdb's table has in-frame clones only and misses some. The table records approximately 100,000 clones, nearly 90% of them present only once. Material for sequencing was peripheral blood. The receptors shown here come from a man aged 50-60 years in a cohort sampled during active COVID-19. CDR3s include the opening cysteine and the closing phenylalanine or tryptophan. The D gene is left open where the match is weak. Some rows have no size entry. The others give once, few or many, or a class for an expanded clone.

V,D,J,size,CDR3,DNA
TRBV6-1,TRBD2,TRBJ2-5,.,CASSEASGGQETQYF,TGTGCCAGCAGTGAAGCTAGCGGGGGGCAAGAGACCCAGTACTTC
TRBV11-3,.,TRBJ2-7,.,CASSLDTAVGHYEQYF,TGTGCCAGCAGCTTAGATACGGCGGTAGGACACTACGAGCAGTACTTC
TRBV14,.,TRBJ2-7,.,CASSKMSSYEQYF,TGTGCCAGCAGCAAAATGAGCTCCTACGAGCAGTACTTC
TRBV7-6,TRBD2,TRBJ2-5,.,CASSTRGLAGVQETQYF,TGTGCCAGCAGCACCCGGGGACTAGCGGGGGTCCAAGAGACCCAGTACTTC
TRBV10-2,.,TRBJ2-5,.,CASSEPTTATHQETQYF,TGCGCCAGCAGTGAACCCACGACAGCCACCCACCAAGAGACCCAGTACTTC
TRBV5-1,TRBD2,TRBJ2-3,.,CASKMGGASTDTQYF,TGCGCCAGCAAGATGGGAGGGGCTAGCACAGATACGCAGTATTTT
TRBV4-2,.,TRBJ1-3,.,CASSQDGSSGNTIYF,TGTGCCAGCAGCCAAGATGGGAGTTCTGGAAACACCATATATTTT
TRBV27,.,TRBJ2-7,.,CASSLYRVRSYEQYF,TGTGCCAGCAGTTTATACAGGGTTCGGTCCTACGAGCAGTACTTC
TRBV19,TRBD1,TRBJ2-1,.,CASSMRQGLGHEQFF,TGTGCCAGTAGTATGAGACAGGGTCTGGGGCATGAGCAGTTCTTC
TRBV7-9,TRBD2,TRBJ2-7,.,CASSLTLSGLSYEQYF,TGTGCCAGCAGCTTAACTCTTAGCGGGCTCTCCTACGAGCAGTACTTC
TRBV3-1/TRBV3-2,.,TRBJ1-3,.,CASGPTWRSGNTIYF,TGTGCCAGCGGCCCTACCTGGCGGTCTGGAAACACCATATATTTT
TRBV11-1,.,TRBJ1-1,.,CASEQWGENTEAFF,TGTGCCAGCGAACAGTGGGGCGAGAACACTGAAGCTTTCTTT
TRBV5-1,TRBD1,TRBJ2-4,.,CASSSFRDRDKNIQYF,TGCGCCAGCAGCTCATTCCGGGACAGGGACAAAAACATTCAGTACTTC
TRBV7-2,.,TRBJ2-5,once,CASSLVGGPSETQYF,TGTGCCAGCAGCTTAGTGGGGGGGCCGTCAGAGACCCAGTACTTC
TRBV4-1,TRBD2,TRBJ2-5,.,CASSQAASGGETQYF,TGCGCCAGCAGCCAAGCCGCTAGCGGGGGTGAGACCCAGTACTTC
TRBV5-1,.,TRBJ1-1,.,CASSSAGMNTEAFF,TGCGCCAGCAGCTCTGCAGGGATGAACACTGAAGCTTTCTTT
TRBV10-3,.,TRBJ2-7,.,CAISPGGASSYEQYF,TGTGCCATCAGTCCTGGGGGGGCCAGCTCCTACGAGCAGTACTTC
TRBV14,TRBD2,TRBJ2-3,.,CASSQGLAGGIRDTQYF,TGTGCCAGCAGCCAGGGACTAGCGGGGGGAATTCGAGATACGCAGTATTTT
TRBV5-8,TRBD1,TRBJ1-4,.,CASSEAGTDNEKLFF,TGTGCCAGCAGCGAAGCCGGGACAGACAATGAAAAACTGTTTTTT
TRBV28,TRBD1,TRBJ1-5,many,CASSDRARQPQHF,TGTGCCAGCAGCGACAGGGCCCGTCAGCCCCAGCATTTT
TRBV2,TRBD2,TRBJ2-2,.,CASRNWGTSGVANTGELFF,TGTGCCAGCAGAAATTGGGGGACTAGCGGGGTCGCGAACACCGGGGAGCTGTTTTTT
TRBV11-3,.,TRBJ1-2,.,CASSLDSQGDGYTF,TGTGCCAGCAGCTTAGATTCACAGGGAGATGGCTACACCTTC
TRBV9,TRBD1,TRBJ2-2,.,CASSPRQGYTGELFF,TGTGCCAGCAGCCCCCGACAGGGATACACCGGGGAGCTGTTTTTT
TRBV7-2,.,TRBJ1-1,.,CASSRDRRAEAFF,TGTGCCAGCAGCCGAGACAGGCGCGCTGAAGCTTTCTTT
TRBV6-5,.,TRBJ1-5,.,CASRTADSNQPQHF,TGTGCCAGCCGGACAGCTGATAGCAATCAGCCCCAGCATTTT
TRBV3-1/TRBV3-2,TRBD1,TRBJ1-1,once,CASSQADRATEAFF,TGTGCCAGCAGCCAAGCCGACAGGGCAACTGAAGCTTTCTTT
TRBV5-6,TRBD1,TRBJ2-7,.,CASRAYGGDRARYEQYF,TGTGCCAGCAGGGCGTACGGCGGGGACAGGGCTCGCTACGAGCAGTACTTC
TRBV24-1,TRBD1,TRBJ1-2,.,CATSDGQGAGYTF,TGTGCCACCAGTGACGGACAGGGAGCTGGCTACACCTTC
TRBV9,TRBD1,TRBJ1-2,.,CASSVGQGANYGYTF,TGTGCCAGCAGCGTAGGGCAGGGGGCGAACTATGGCTACACCTTC
TRBV27,TRBD1,TRBJ2-5,.,CASRRQGAVETQYF,TGTGCCAGCAGGAGACAGGGTGCGGTAGAGACCCAGTACTTC
TRBV12-5,.,TRBJ1-5,.,CPRGKLPSNQPQHF,TGTCCAAGGGGGAAATTACCTAGCAATCAGCCCCAGCATTTT
TRBV5-5,TRBD1,TRBJ1-5,.,CASSTRTGVGNQPQHF,TGTGCCAGCAGCACAAGGACAGGGGTGGGAAATCAGCCCCAGCATTTT
TRBV7-2,TRBD1,TRBJ1-3,.,CASRRGVGNTIYF,TGTGCCAGCCGCAGGGGGGTTGGAAACACCATATATTTT
TRBV6-5,TRBD1,TRBJ2-1,.,CASSPTGQVPQFF,TGTGCCAGCAGTCCAACGGGACAGGTCCCGCAGTTCTTC
TRBV11-1,TRBD1,TRBJ1-1,.,CASTLTGGTEAFF,TGTGCCAGCACCCTGACAGGGGGCACTGAAGCTTTCTTT
TRBV7-2,.,TRBJ1-3,once,CASSFGGDGNTIYF,TGTGCCAGCAGCTTTGGAGGGGATGGAAACACCATATATTTT
TRBV14,.,TRBJ2-2,.,CASSQMGFGELFF,TGTGCCAGCAGCCAAATGGGCTTTGGGGAGCTGTTTTTT
TRBV5-1,.,TRBJ2-1,.,CASSFNRHYNEQFF,TGCGCCAGCAGCTTCAACAGGCACTACAATGAGCAGTTCTTC
TRBV3-1/TRBV3-2,.,TRBJ2-5,.,CASSPRGQETQYF,TGTGCCAGCAGCCCTAGGGGGCAAGAGACCCAGTACTTC
TRBV7-2,TRBD2,TRBJ2-1,.,CASQTSGYNEQFF,TGTGCCAGCCAGACTAGCGGGTACAATGAGCAGTTCTTC